The rows below give T cell receptor beta chains drawn from one sample of a study of response to subunit inactivated influenza vaccine. MiXCR, run by TCRdb on the RT-PCR reads, gives a single entry per CDR3 protein. The profile covers about 580,000 distinct CDR3 sequences, with 14% appearing a single time and around 10% taken by the ten largest. This specimen was PBMCs from blood, taken approximately 13 days after vaccination. The receptors were sampled from a man aged 45 to 65 who received an inactivated influenza vaccine. Both conserved end residues are part of each CDR3. The order of the fields is J gene, D gene, V gene, clone size, CDR3 length, CDR3 protein, CDR3 DNA. The D gene is left open where the match is weak. Part of the rows lack a size; the others show once, few, many or a class for expanded clones.

J gene: TRBJ2-5; D gene: TRBD1; V gene: TRBV4-1; clone size: many; CDR3 length: 17; CDR3 protein: CASSQGVYNRGLETQYF; CDR3 DNA: TGCGCCAGCAGCCAAGGGGTTTACAACAGGGGTTTAGAGACCCAGTACTTC
J gene: TRBJ2-2; D gene: .; V gene: TRBV15; clone size: .; CDR3 length: 14; CDR3 protein: CATSSGTYTGELFF; CDR3 DNA: TGTGCCACCAGCAGCGGGACATACACCGGGGAGCTGTTTTTT
J gene: TRBJ2-7; D gene: .; V gene: TRBV7-2; clone size: many; CDR3 length: 13; CDR3 protein: CASSLGPPYEQYF; CDR3 DNA: TGTGCCAGCAGCCTTGGGCCACCCTACGAGCAGTACTTC
J gene: TRBJ2-5; D gene: .; V gene: TRBV10-3; clone size: .; CDR3 length: 13; CDR3 protein: CATEPTRQETQYF; CDR3 DNA: TGTGCCACCGAACCCACCCGGCAAGAGACCCAGTACTTC
J gene: TRBJ2-2; D gene: TRBD2; V gene: TRBV24-1; clone size: many; CDR3 length: 17; CDR3 protein: CATSGGRGRENTGELFF; CDR3 DNA: TGTGCCACCAGTGGTGGGAGGGGCAGGGAGAACACCGGGGAGCTGTTTTTT
J gene: TRBJ2-3; D gene: .; V gene: TRBV7-8; clone size: .; CDR3 length: 16; CDR3 protein: CASSLGRTLGTDTQYF; CDR3 DNA: TGTGCCAGCAGCTTAGGACGGACGTTGGGCACAGATACGCAGTATTTT
J gene: TRBJ2-1; D gene: .; V gene: TRBV7-2; clone size: .; CDR3 length: 17; CDR3 protein: CASSRISSGFSYNEQFF; CDR3 DNA: TGTGCCAGCAGCCGTATCTCATCGGGTTTCTCCTACAATGAGCAGTTCTTC
J gene: TRBJ2-5; D gene: TRBD1; V gene: TRBV7-9; clone size: few; CDR3 length: 15; CDR3 protein: CASSLRDRGFETQYF; CDR3 DNA: TGTGCCAGCAGCCTCCGGGACAGGGGTTTTGAGACCCAGTACTTC
J gene: TRBJ2-1; D gene: TRBD2; V gene: TRBV5-1; clone size: many; CDR3 length: 15; CDR3 protein: CASSLEGLAGSEQFF; CDR3 DNA: TGCGCCAGCAGCTTGGAGGGACTAGCCGGGAGTGAGCAGTTCTTC
J gene: TRBJ2-7; D gene: .; V gene: TRBV11-1; clone size: .; CDR3 length: 15; CDR3 protein: CASSSVVATSYEQYF; CDR3 DNA: TGTGCCAGCAGCTCAGTTGTTGCGACAAGCTACGAGCAGTACTTC
J gene: TRBJ2-1; D gene: TRBD2; V gene: TRBV14; clone size: .; CDR3 length: 16; CDR3 protein: CASSQRSGRVWNEQFF; CDR3 DNA: TGTGCCAGCAGCCAGAGGAGCGGGAGGGTTTGGAATGAGCAGTTCTTC
J gene: TRBJ2-7; D gene: .; V gene: TRBV5-1; clone size: few; CDR3 length: 14; CDR3 protein: CASSLDGRGDEQYF; CDR3 DNA: TGCGCCAGCAGCTTGGACGGCAGGGGGGACGAGCAGTACTTC
J gene: TRBJ1-2; D gene: TRBD1; V gene: TRBV12-3/TRBV12-4; clone size: many; CDR3 length: 13; CDR3 protein: CASSPDRGYGYTF; CDR3 DNA: TGTGCCAGCTCACCGGACAGGGGCTATGGCTACACCTTC
J gene: TRBJ1-4; D gene: .; V gene: TRBV20-1; clone size: .; CDR3 length: 14; CDR3 protein: CSARGGQSPVRLFF; CDR3 DNA: TGCAGTGCTAGAGGAGGCCAGAGCCCCGTACGTCTGTTTTTT
J gene: TRBJ2-7; D gene: TRBD1; V gene: TRBV4-3; clone size: few; CDR3 length: 14; CDR3 protein: CASSQRTGLDEQYF; CDR3 DNA: TGCGCCAGCAGCCAAAGGACAGGGCTCGACGAGCAGTACTTC
J gene: TRBJ1-1; D gene: .; V gene: TRBV6-1; clone size: few; CDR3 length: 13; CDR3 protein: CASEKGMNTEAFF; CDR3 DNA: TGTGCCAGCGAGAAGGGAATGAACACTGAAGCTTTCTTT
J gene: TRBJ2-7; D gene: .; V gene: TRBV7-9; clone size: few; CDR3 length: 17; CDR3 protein: CASSLSSSFPPGPIQYF; CDR3 DNA: TGTGCCAGCAGCTTATCGTCCTCCTTCCCCCCGGGCCCGATCCAGTACTTC
J gene: TRBJ2-7; D gene: .; V gene: TRBV6-2/TRBV6-3; clone size: .; CDR3 length: 16; CDR3 protein: CASTRMRGFSSYEQYF; CDR3 DNA: TGTGCCAGCACACGGATGCGCGGGTTCTCGTCCTACGAGCAGTACTTC
J gene: TRBJ2-3; D gene: TRBD2; V gene: TRBV11-2; clone size: .; CDR3 length: 16; CDR3 protein: CASSPDRGGLTDTQYF; CDR3 DNA: TGTGCCAGCAGCCCAGACCGCGGGGGTCTGACAGATACGCAGTATTTT
J gene: TRBJ2-7; D gene: .; V gene: TRBV12-3/TRBV12-4; clone size: few; CDR3 length: 14; CDR3 protein: CASSLQQGWGEQYF; CDR3 DNA: TGTGCCAGCAGTCTCCAACAGGGATGGGGCGAGCAGTACTTC
J gene: TRBJ1-1; D gene: .; V gene: TRBV20-1; clone size: .; CDR3 length: 12; CDR3 protein: CSATRDGTEAFF; CDR3 DNA: TGCAGTGCTACCCGGGATGGCACTGAAGCTTTCTTT
J gene: TRBJ1-5; D gene: .; V gene: TRBV6-1; clone size: many; CDR3 length: 18; CDR3 protein: CASSERTTWRSSNQPQHF; CDR3 DNA: TGTGCCAGCAGTGAAAGAACTACGTGGCGGAGCAGCAATCAGCCCCAGCATTTT
J gene: TRBJ2-7; D gene: .; V gene: TRBV9; clone size: .; CDR3 length: 14; CDR3 protein: CASSPSGTHYEQYF; CDR3 DNA: TGTGCCAGCAGCCCATCCGGGACCCACTACGAGCAGTACTTC
J gene: TRBJ2-2; D gene: .; V gene: TRBV6-6; clone size: few; CDR3 length: 12; CDR3 protein: CASSPFDGELFF; CDR3 DNA: TGTGCCAGCAGTCCGTTCGACGGGGAGCTGTTTTTT
J gene: TRBJ1-2; D gene: .; V gene: TRBV7-8; clone size: .; CDR3 length: 15; CDR3 protein: CASSLDGAVGGGYTF; CDR3 DNA: TGTGCCAGCAGCTTGGATGGGGCTGTTGGTGGAGGCTACACCTTC
J gene: TRBJ2-1; D gene: TRBD1; V gene: TRBV11-2; clone size: few; CDR3 length: 16; CDR3 protein: CASSQDRDPSYNEQFF; CDR3 DNA: TGTGCCAGCAGTCAGGACAGGGACCCCTCCTACAATGAGCAGTTCTTC
J gene: TRBJ2-1; D gene: TRBD2; V gene: TRBV14; clone size: .; CDR3 length: 15; CDR3 protein: CASRAGTSSYNEQFF; CDR3 DNA: TGTGCCAGCCGTGCCGGGACTAGTTCCTACAATGAGCAGTTCTTC
J gene: TRBJ1-4; D gene: TRBD1; V gene: TRBV5-1; clone size: .; CDR3 length: 15; CDR3 protein: CASSSGDSINEKLFF; CDR3 DNA: TGCGCCAGCAGCTCGGGGGACAGCATTAATGAAAAACTGTTTTTT
J gene: TRBJ1-1; D gene: .; V gene: TRBV3-1; clone size: .; CDR3 length: 13; CDR3 protein: CASSHEGNTEAFF; CDR3 DNA: TGTGCCAGCAGCCACGAGGGGAACACTGAAGCTTTCTTT
J gene: TRBJ2-3; D gene: TRBD2; V gene: TRBV3-1; clone size: many; CDR3 length: 16; CDR3 protein: CASSLLSGKAADTQYF; CDR3 DNA: TGTGCCAGCAGCCTTCTTAGCGGGAAGGCGGCAGATACGCAGTATTTT
J gene: TRBJ1-2; D gene: .; V gene: TRBV7-9; clone size: few; CDR3 length: 12; CDR3 protein: CAGVAASNGYTF; CDR3 DNA: TGTGCGGGGGTCGCGGCTTCTAATGGCTACACCTTC
J gene: TRBJ2-3; D gene: TRBD2; V gene: TRBV29-1; clone size: many; CDR3 length: 14; CDR3 protein: CSVVMSERGDTQYF; CDR3 DNA: TGCAGCGTTGTGATGTCCGAGCGGGGCGATACGCAGTATTTT
J gene: TRBJ1-5; D gene: .; V gene: TRBV7-3; clone size: few; CDR3 length: 15; CDR3 protein: CASSPGSRGSQPQHF; CDR3 DNA: TGTGCCAGCAGCCCGGGGTCGAGGGGTAGTCAGCCCCAGCATTTT
J gene: TRBJ2-3; D gene: .; V gene: TRBV20-1; clone size: .; CDR3 length: 14; CDR3 protein: CSARDWSSTDTQYF; CDR3 DNA: TGCAGTGCCCGGGACTGGTCTAGCACAGATACGCAGTATTTT
J gene: TRBJ2-3; D gene: .; V gene: TRBV29-1; clone size: few; CDR3 length: 11; CDR3 protein: CSTTGADTQYF; CDR3 DNA: TGCAGCACTACTGGGGCGGATACGCAGTATTTT
J gene: TRBJ2-7; D gene: TRBD1; V gene: TRBV20-1; clone size: .; CDR3 length: 13; CDR3 protein: CSARAVTGREQYF; CDR3 DNA: TGCAGTGCTAGAGCAGTGACAGGGCGCGAGCAGTACTTC
J gene: TRBJ2-7; D gene: .; V gene: TRBV5-1; clone size: many; CDR3 length: 13; CDR3 protein: CASSLTGSYEQYF; CDR3 DNA: TGTGCCAGCAGTTTAACGGGCTCCTACGAGCAGTACTTC
J gene: TRBJ2-5; D gene: .; V gene: TRBV10-3; clone size: few; CDR3 length: 14; CDR3 protein: CAISAPGGQETQYF; CDR3 DNA: TGTGCCATCAGTGCTCCTGGGGGCCAAGAGACCCAGTACTTC
J gene: TRBJ2-4; D gene: .; V gene: TRBV5-8; clone size: .; CDR3 length: 13; CDR3 protein: CASSLAEGRVEYF; CDR3 DNA: TGTGCCAGCAGCTTGGCCGAGGGCAGGGTGGAGTACTTC
J gene: TRBJ2-1; D gene: TRBD2; V gene: TRBV7-8; clone size: few; CDR3 length: 15; CDR3 protein: CASSLVVTSGGEQFF; CDR3 DNA: TGTGCCAGCAGCTTAGTGGTGACTAGCGGGGGTGAGCAGTTCTTC
J gene: TRBJ2-5; D gene: .; V gene: TRBV9; clone size: few; CDR3 length: 15; CDR3 protein: CASSPVHGSFETQYF; CDR3 DNA: TGTGCCAGCAGCCCCGTACACGGGAGTTTTGAGACCCAGTACTTC
J gene: TRBJ2-1; D gene: .; V gene: TRBV7-2; clone size: .; CDR3 length: 14; CDR3 protein: CASRPRGGFNEQFF; CDR3 DNA: TGTGCCAGCAGACCACGCGGAGGCTTTAATGAGCAGTTCTTC
J gene: TRBJ2-1; D gene: TRBD2; V gene: TRBV28; clone size: .; CDR3 length: 15; CDR3 protein: CASSPRTRSYNEQFF; CDR3 DNA: TGTGCCAGCAGCCCTAGGACTAGATCCTACAATGAGCAGTTCTTC
J gene: TRBJ2-2; D gene: TRBD1; V gene: TRBV4-2; clone size: few; CDR3 length: 17; CDR3 protein: CASSQEMQGAGTGELFF; CDR3 DNA: TGTGCCAGCAGCCAAGAAATGCAGGGGGCGGGCACCGGGGAGCTGTTTTTT
J gene: TRBJ2-3; D gene: .; V gene: TRBV20-1; clone size: .; CDR3 length: 13; CDR3 protein: CSAQDRITDTQYF; CDR3 DNA: TGCAGTGCACAAGACAGGATCACAGATACGCAGTATTTT
J gene: TRBJ2-5; D gene: TRBD2; V gene: TRBV6-1; clone size: .; CDR3 length: 15; CDR3 protein: CASRSLAGGRETQYF; CDR3 DNA: TGTGCCAGCAGGAGTCTAGCGGGAGGGCGGGAGACCCAGTACTTC
J gene: TRBJ1-2; D gene: .; V gene: TRBV28; clone size: many; CDR3 length: 12; CDR3 protein: CASSPRDYGYTF; CDR3 DNA: TGTGCCAGCAGCCCCCGGGACTATGGCTACACCTTC
J gene: TRBJ2-2; D gene: .; V gene: TRBV12-3/TRBV12-4; clone size: .; CDR3 length: 14; CDR3 protein: CASSLDGLTGELFF; CDR3 DNA: TGTGCCAGCAGTTTAGACGGGCTAACCGGGGAGCTGTTTTTT
J gene: TRBJ1-4; D gene: .; V gene: TRBV5-1; clone size: .; CDR3 length: 14; CDR3 protein: CASSLPGRGEKLFF; CDR3 DNA: TGCGCCAGCAGCTTGCCCGGGAGAGGGGAAAAACTGTTTTTT
J gene: TRBJ2-1; D gene: .; V gene: TRBV6-2/TRBV6-3; clone size: .; CDR3 length: 17; CDR3 protein: CASISPLEKSSYNEQFF; CDR3 DNA: TGTGCCAGCATTTCCCCCCTTGAGAAGAGCTCCTACAATGAGCAGTTCTTC
J gene: TRBJ2-7; D gene: .; V gene: TRBV2; clone size: .; CDR3 length: 14; CDR3 protein: CASSGVREAYEQYF; CDR3 DNA: TGTGCCAGCAGTGGGGTCAGGGAAGCCTACGAGCAGTACTTC
J gene: TRBJ2-5; D gene: .; V gene: TRBV3-1; clone size: .; CDR3 length: 12; CDR3 protein: CASSQDFETQYF; CDR3 DNA: TGTGCCAGCAGCCAAGACTTTGAGACCCAGTACTTC
J gene: TRBJ2-7; D gene: TRBD1; V gene: TRBV20-1; clone size: few; CDR3 length: 11; CDR3 protein: CSAIDRVEQYF; CDR3 DNA: TGCAGTGCTATAGACAGGGTCGAGCAGTACTTC
J gene: TRBJ2-7; D gene: TRBD2; V gene: TRBV11-2; clone size: few; CDR3 length: 18; CDR3 protein: CASSFKQALAGGPYEQYF; CDR3 DNA: TGTGCCAGCAGCTTCAAGCAGGCCCTAGCGGGAGGGCCCTACGAGCAGTACTTC
J gene: TRBJ2-7; D gene: TRBD2; V gene: TRBV20-1; clone size: .; CDR3 length: 12; CDR3 protein: CSAWGLAGEQYF; CDR3 DNA: TGCAGTGCTTGGGGACTAGCCGGCGAGCAGTACTTC
J gene: TRBJ2-3; D gene: .; V gene: TRBV7-6; clone size: few; CDR3 length: 16; CDR3 protein: CASSSPTTARTDTQYF; CDR3 DNA: TGTGCCAGCAGCTCCCCAACAACCGCTCGCACAGATACGCAGTATTTT
J gene: TRBJ1-3; D gene: .; V gene: TRBV5-1; clone size: .; CDR3 length: 14; CDR3 protein: CASSAGDPGNTIYF; CDR3 DNA: TGCGCCAGCTCTGCCGGTGACCCTGGAAACACCATATATTTT
J gene: TRBJ2-3; D gene: TRBD1; V gene: TRBV12-3/TRBV12-4; clone size: many; CDR3 length: 15; CDR3 protein: CASSGDRVPTDTQYF; CDR3 DNA: TGTGCCAGCAGCGGAGACAGGGTACCCACAGATACGCAGTATTTT
J gene: TRBJ2-1; D gene: TRBD2; V gene: TRBV7-9; clone size: .; CDR3 length: 15; CDR3 protein: CASSLTLAGADEQFF; CDR3 DNA: TGTGCCAGCAGCTTAACACTAGCGGGAGCCGATGAGCAGTTCTTC
J gene: TRBJ2-7; D gene: .; V gene: TRBV7-9; clone size: .; CDR3 length: 13; CDR3 protein: CASSSVVTYEQYF; CDR3 DNA: TGTGCCAGCAGCTCTGTCGTCACATACGAGCAGTACTTC